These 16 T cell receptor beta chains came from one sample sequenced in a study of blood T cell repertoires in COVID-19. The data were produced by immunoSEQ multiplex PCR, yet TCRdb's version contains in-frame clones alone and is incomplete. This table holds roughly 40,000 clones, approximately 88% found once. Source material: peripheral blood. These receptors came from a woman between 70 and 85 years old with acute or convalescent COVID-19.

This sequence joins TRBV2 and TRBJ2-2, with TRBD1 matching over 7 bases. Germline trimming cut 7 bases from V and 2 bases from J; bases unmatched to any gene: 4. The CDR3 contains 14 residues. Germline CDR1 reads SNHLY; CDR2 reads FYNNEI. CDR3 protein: CASMDRTNTGELFF. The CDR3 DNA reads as TGTGCCAGCATGGACAGGACTAACACCGGGGAGCTGTTTTTT.

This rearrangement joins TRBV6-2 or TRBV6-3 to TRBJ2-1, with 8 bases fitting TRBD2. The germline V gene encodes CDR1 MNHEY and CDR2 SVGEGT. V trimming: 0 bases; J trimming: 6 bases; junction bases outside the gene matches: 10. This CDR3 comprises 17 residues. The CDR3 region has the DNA TGTGCCAGCAGTTACTCGGGGGGACTAGGATCGTCCAATGAGCAGTTCTTC. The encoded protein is CASSYSGGLGSSNEQFF.

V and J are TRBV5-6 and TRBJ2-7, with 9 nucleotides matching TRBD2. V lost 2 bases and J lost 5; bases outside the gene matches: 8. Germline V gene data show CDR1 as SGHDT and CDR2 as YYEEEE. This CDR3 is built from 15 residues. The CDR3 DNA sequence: TGTGCCAGCAGCTTCGGCCTAGCGGGGTCCGACGAGCAGTACGTC. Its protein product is CASSFGLAGSDEQYV.

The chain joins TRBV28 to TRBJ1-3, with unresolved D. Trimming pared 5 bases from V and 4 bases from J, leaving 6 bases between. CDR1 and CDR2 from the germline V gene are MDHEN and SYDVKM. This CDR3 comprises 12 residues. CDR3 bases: TGTGCCAGCAGTCGCGGGGGAAACACCATATATTTT. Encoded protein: CASSRGGNTIYF.

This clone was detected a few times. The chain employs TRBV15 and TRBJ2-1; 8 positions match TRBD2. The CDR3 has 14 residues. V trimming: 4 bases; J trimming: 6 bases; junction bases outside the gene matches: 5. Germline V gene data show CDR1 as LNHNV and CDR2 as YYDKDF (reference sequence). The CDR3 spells CATSTGLVTNEQFF. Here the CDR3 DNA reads TGTGCCACCAGCACGGGACTAGTCACCAATGAGCAGTTCTTC.

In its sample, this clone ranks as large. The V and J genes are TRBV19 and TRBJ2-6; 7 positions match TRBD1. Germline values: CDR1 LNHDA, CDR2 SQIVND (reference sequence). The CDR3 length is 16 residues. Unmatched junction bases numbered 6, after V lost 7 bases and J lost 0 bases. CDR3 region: CASTETGSSGANVLTF. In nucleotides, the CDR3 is TGTGCCAGTACCGAGACAGGGAGCTCTGGGGCCAACGTCCTGACTTTC.

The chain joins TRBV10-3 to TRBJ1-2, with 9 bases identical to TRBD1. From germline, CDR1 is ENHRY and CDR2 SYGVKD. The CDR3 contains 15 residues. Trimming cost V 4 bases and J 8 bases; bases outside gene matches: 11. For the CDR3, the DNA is TGTGCCATCAGTGCCTCGGGACAGGGATATAGAGGCTACACCTTC. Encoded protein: CAISASGQGYRGYTF.

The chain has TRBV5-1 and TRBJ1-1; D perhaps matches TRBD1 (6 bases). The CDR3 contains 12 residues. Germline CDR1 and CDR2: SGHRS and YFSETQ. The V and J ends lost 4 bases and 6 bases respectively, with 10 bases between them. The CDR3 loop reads CASSNRVAEAFF. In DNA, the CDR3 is TGCGCCAGCAGCAACAGGGTGGCTGAAGCTTTCTTT.

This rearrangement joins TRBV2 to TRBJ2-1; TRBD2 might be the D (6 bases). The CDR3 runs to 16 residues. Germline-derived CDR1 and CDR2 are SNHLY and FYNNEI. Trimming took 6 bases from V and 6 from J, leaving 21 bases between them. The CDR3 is CASSEETGLSLNEQFF. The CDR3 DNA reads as TGTGCCAGCAGCGAGGAGACGGGACTGAGCCTCAATGAGCAGTTCTTC.

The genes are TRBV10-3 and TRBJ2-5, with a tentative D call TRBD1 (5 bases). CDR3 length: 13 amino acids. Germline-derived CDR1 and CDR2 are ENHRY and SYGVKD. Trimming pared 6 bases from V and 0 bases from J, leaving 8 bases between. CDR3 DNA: TGTGCCATCAGAGCAGGGTACCAAGAGACCCAGTACTTC. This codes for CAIRAGYQETQYF.

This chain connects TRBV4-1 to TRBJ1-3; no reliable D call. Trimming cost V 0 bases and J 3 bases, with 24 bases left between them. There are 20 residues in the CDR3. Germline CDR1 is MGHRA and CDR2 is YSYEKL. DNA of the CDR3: TGCGCCAGCAGCCAAGAGGCCAGGCTCACCACCATCACATTTGGAAACACCATATATTTT. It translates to CASSQEARLTTITFGNTIYF.

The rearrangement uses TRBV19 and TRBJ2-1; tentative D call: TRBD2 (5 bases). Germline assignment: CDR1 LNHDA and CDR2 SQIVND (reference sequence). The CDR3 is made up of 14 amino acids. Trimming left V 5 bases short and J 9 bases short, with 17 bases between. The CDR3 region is CASSFLVLEGEQFF. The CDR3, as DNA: TGTGCCAGTAGTTTTTTAGTGCTTGAGGGTGAGCAGTTCTTC.

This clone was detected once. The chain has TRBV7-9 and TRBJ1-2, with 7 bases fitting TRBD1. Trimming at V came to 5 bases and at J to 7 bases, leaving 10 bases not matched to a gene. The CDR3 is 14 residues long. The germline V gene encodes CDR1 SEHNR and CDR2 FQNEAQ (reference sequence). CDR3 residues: CASSLGRDSSGYTF. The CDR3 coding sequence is TGTGCCAGCAGCCTCGGTAGGGACAGCTCTGGCTACACCTTC.

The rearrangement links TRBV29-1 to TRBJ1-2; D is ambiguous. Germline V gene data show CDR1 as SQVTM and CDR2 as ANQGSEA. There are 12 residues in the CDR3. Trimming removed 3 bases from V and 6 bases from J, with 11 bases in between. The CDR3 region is CSVDPGKDGYTF. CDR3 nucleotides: TGCAGCGTTGACCCGGGGAAGGATGGCTACACCTTC.

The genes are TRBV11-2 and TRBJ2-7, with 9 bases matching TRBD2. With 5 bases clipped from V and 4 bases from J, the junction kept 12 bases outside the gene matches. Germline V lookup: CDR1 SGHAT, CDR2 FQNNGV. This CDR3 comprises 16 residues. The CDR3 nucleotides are TGTGCCAGCAGCCCAGGGGACCTAGCGGGGACATACGAGCAGTACGTC. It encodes CASSPGDLAGTYEQYV.

This CDR3 is CASAGPGVDTDTQYF. Written as DNA, the CDR3 is TGTGCCAGCGCCGGCCCGGGGGTCGACACAGATACGCAGTATTTT. The chain joins TRBV19 to TRBJ2-3; the D gene is possibly TRBD2 (6 bases). V lost 9 bases, J lost 2 bases, and 18 bases lay in between. The CDR3 has 15 amino acids. Looked up from germline, CDR1 is LNHDA and CDR2 is SQIVND (reference sequence).